This T cell receptor (beta chain) was identified in a study of T-cell memory formation after mild COVID-19. Each CDR3 protein gets one entry after TCRdb re-called the 5' RACE reads with MiXCR. The sample lists 450,000 to 650,000 distinct CDR3 sequences, about 20% seen once, with approximately 8.4% in the top ten. With V trimmed by 6 bases and J by 8 bases, 10 bases remained unmatched. This CDR3 spans 15 amino acids. This TCR derives from an adult woman who had mild COVID-19 (a few samples of this study predate the infection). Cell type and time point are not known. Sequenced sample: PBMCs or a T cell subset sorted from them (not recorded which). The chain employs TRBV12-3 or TRBV12-4 and TRBJ1-6, with 7 positions matching TRBD1. CDR3: CASSPKTGSYSPLHF. The CDR3 bases are TGTGCCAGCAGCCCGAAGACAGGGTCCTATTCACCCCTCCACTTT.